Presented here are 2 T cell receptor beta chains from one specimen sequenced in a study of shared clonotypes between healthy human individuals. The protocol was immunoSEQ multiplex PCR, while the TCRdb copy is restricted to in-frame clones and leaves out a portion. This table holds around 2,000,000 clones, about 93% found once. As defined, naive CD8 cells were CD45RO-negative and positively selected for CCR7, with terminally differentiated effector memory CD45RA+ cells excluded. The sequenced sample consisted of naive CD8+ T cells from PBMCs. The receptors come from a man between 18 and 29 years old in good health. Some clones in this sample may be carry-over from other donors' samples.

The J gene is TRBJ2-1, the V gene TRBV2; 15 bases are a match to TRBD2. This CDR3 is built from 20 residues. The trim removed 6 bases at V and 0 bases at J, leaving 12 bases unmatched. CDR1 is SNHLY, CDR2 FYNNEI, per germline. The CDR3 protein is CASRATGLAGGPRSYNEQFF. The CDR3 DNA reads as TGTGCCAGCAGGGCAACTGGACTAGCGGGAGGGCCACGCTCCTACAATGAGCAGTTCTTC.

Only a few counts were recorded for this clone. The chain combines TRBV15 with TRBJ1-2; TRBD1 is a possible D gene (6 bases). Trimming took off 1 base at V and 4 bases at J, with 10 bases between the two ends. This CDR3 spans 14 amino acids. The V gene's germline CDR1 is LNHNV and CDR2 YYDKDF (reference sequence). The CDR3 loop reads CATSRGQTGYGYTF. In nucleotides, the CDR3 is TGTGCCACCAGCAGAGGTCAGACAGGCTATGGCTACACCTTC.